The subject of this entry is one T cell receptor (beta chain). The sample originates from a study of CD8+ T cells in alopecia areata. Looked up from germline, CDR1 is SQVTM and CDR2 is ANQGSEA. The CDR3 spans 15 residues. Trimming took 3 bases from V and 4 from J, leaving 19 bases between them. Extraction of RNA preceded its reverse transcription into cDNA, which served as the sequencing template. Assay used: immunoSEQ multiplex PCR; TCRdb lists only in-frame clones, some missing. The table lists approximately 180,000 clones, approximately 56% of them singletons. The receptor was derived from a human donor with alopecia areata. The chain couples TRBV29-1 to TRBJ2-7, with D maybe TRBD1 (6 bases). The sample here was CD4+ T cells sorted from blood, taken at week 0. CDR3 loop: CSVEGHTSAPYEQYF. DNA for the CDR3: TGCAGCGTTGAGGGACACACCTCAGCCCCATACGAGCAGTACTTC.